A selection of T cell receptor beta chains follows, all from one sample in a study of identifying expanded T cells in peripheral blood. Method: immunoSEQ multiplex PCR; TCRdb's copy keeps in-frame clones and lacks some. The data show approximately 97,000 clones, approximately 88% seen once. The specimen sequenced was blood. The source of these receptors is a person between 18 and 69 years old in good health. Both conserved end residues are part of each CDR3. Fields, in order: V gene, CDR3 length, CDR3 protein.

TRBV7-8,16,CASSLALVGYQETQYF
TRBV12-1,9,CASVETQYF
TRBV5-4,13,CASSGASAGEQFF
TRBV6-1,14,CASSESRAGYEAFF
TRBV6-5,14,CASIGTSGSYEQYF
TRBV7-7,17,CASSLEGARGGIGELFF
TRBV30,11,CAWSAGTGKYF
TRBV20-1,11,CSASPRYEAFF
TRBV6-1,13,CASSGTDRGEQYF
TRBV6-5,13,CASSSYIDTEAFF
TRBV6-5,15,CASSRRRPFTDTQYF
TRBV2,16,CASSVLPGLANEKLFF
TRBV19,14,CASMSGSSGNTIYF
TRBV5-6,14,CASSLTLAPGELFF
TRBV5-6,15,CASSIGLAGTDTQYF
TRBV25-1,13,CASNKGGITEAFF
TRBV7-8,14,CASSSDGEVYEQYF
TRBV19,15,CASSIWREGTYEQYF
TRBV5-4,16,CASSPQRAVGSTEAFF
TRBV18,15,CASSPRRGTNEKLFF
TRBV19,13,CASSINSNYGYTF
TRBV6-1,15,CASSGQGAGTDTQYF
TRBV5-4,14,CASSSTGIFYGYTF
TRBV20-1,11,CSAHGDPEQYF
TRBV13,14,CASSSRTRGHEQYF
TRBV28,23,CASSQMGGQPYPSSSGNYNEQFF
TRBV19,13,CASSEGYQETQYF
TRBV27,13,CASSFVRRETQYF
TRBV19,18,CASSIGTGAIAGANVLTF
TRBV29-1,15,CSVDGGDEGYNEQFF
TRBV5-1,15,CASSLQGAPDYGYTF
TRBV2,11,CASRVAGEQFF
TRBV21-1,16,CASSKDTSGLTGELFF
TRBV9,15,CASSVAGLEGNEQFF
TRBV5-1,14,CASSLSVDTDTQYF
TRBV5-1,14,CASSFGGGSTEAFF
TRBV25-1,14,CASSETGPAYEQYF